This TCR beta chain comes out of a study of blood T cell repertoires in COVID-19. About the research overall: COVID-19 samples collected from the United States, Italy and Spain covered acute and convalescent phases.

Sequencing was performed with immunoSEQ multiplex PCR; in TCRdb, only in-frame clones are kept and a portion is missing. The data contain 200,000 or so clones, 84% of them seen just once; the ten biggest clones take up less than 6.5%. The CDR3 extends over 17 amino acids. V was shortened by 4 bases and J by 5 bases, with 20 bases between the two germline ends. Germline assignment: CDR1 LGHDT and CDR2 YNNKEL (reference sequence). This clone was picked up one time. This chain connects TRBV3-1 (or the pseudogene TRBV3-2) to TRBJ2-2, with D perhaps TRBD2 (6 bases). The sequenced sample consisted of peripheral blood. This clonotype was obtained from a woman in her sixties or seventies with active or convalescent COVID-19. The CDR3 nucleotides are TGTGCCAGCAGCCCACGGTGGCAGGAGGGCCGTACCGGGGAGCTGTTTTTT. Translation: CASSPRWQEGRTGELFF.